The 11 T cell receptor beta chains in this list originate from one sample, sequenced in a study of CD8+ T cells in alopecia areata. RNA was extracted and reverse transcribed into cDNA as the sequencing template. Only in-frame clones appear in the TCRdb table, and some are missing; sequencing was by immunoSEQ multiplex PCR. The sample includes around 50,000 clones, 95% to 97% of them seen just once. The specimen was CD8+ T cells sorted from blood, collected at week 0. The receptors stem from a human donor with alopecia areata.

This clone was seen a single time. The chain recombines TRBV11-2 with TRBJ2-7; 9 bases agree with TRBD1. J gave up 0 bases and V 5 bases, and 5 bases lay outside the gene matches. From germline, CDR1 is SGHAT and CDR2 FQNNGV. There are 15 residues in the CDR3. In DNA form, the CDR3 reads TGTGCCAGCAGCCTAAACAGGGGGCACTCCTACGAGCAGTACTTC. Amino acid sequence: CASSLNRGHSYEQYF.

The chain uses TRBV11-2 and TRBJ2-1; perhaps TRBD1 as D (6 bases). Trimming removed 2 bases from V and 0 bases from J, with 11 bases in between. The CDR3 runs 16 residues. The germline V gene has CDR1 SGHAT and CDR2 FQNNGV. The DNA for the CDR3 is TGTGCCAGCAGCTTATCAGACAGGAGCTCCTACAATGAGCAGTTCTTC. Translating it yields CASSLSDRSSYNEQFF.

This chain links TRBV7-9 with TRBJ2-1, with D hard to call. Trimming cost V 5 bases and J 4 bases, with 6 bases left between them. The CDR3 contains 12 residues. The germline gives CDR1 SEHNR, CDR2 FQNEAQ (reference sequence). The CDR3 spells CASSVEYNEQFF. CDR3 nucleotide sequence: TGTGCCAGCAGCGTAGAGTACAATGAGCAGTTCTTC.

V is TRBV4-3 and J is TRBJ2-7; possibly TRBD2 for D (5 bases). Deletions cut 4 bases from V and 0 bases from J, with 13 bases between. This CDR3 has 15 amino acids. Germline V gives CDR1 LGHNA, CDR2 YSLEER. For the CDR3, the DNA is TGCGCCAGCAGCCTAAGCGGCGATAGCTCCTACGAGCAGTACTTC. Protein product: CASSLSGDSSYEQYF.

This chain links TRBV11-2 with TRBJ2-7; D may be TRBD2 (7 bases). The germline V gene encodes CDR1 SGHAT and CDR2 FQNNGV. Deletions cut 2 bases from V and 6 bases from J, with 17 bases between. CDR3 length: 15 amino acids. CDR3 nucleotide sequence: TGTGCCAGCAGCTTAAACGGGGGGCCCGGAAGCGAGCAGTACTTC. Its protein is CASSLNGGPGSEQYF.

J is TRBJ2-1 and V is TRBV15; no reliable D call. Trimming removed 2 bases at V and 0 bases at J, with 11 bases between. In germline, CDR1 is LNHNV, CDR2 YYDKDF (reference sequence). The CDR3 contains 16 residues. This CDR3 reads CATSRRRASSYNEQFF. DNA for the CDR3: TGTGCCACCAGCAGACGACGCGCTTCCTCCTACAATGAGCAGTTCTTC.

The gene calls are TRBV4-3 and TRBJ2-7; tentative D call: TRBD1 (6 bases). The CDR3 runs 15 residues. Trimming cost V 0 bases and J 1 base, with 10 bases left between them. The germline V gene has CDR1 LGHNA and CDR2 YSLEER. CDR3 bases: TGCGCCAGCAGCCAAGAGCAGGGGAGTTCCTACGAGCAGTACTTC. Translation: CASSQEQGSSYEQYF.

The chain's CDR3 is CASSGGQGAREQYF. The DNA of the CDR3 is TGTGCCAGCAGCGGGGGACAGGGGGCGCGCGAGCAGTACTTC. V usage is TRBV5-4 and J usage is TRBJ2-7, with 12 nucleotides matching TRBD1. In germline, CDR1 is SGHNT, CDR2 YYREEE (reference sequence). After removal of 4 bases from V and 6 bases from J, the junction contained 5 bases not matched to a gene. The CDR3 runs 14 residues. Drawing the rest from reference TRBV5-4 and TRBJ2-7, the complete variable domain is ETGVTQSPTHLIKTRGQQVTLRCSSQSGHNTVSWYQQALGQGPQFIFQYYREEENGRGNFPPRFSGLQFPNYSSELNVNALELDDSALYLCASSGGQGAREQYFGPGTRLTVT.

The V and J genes are TRBV9 and TRBJ2-4; no clear D gene. The CDR3 runs 14 residues. Germline V gene sequence: CDR1 SGDLS, CDR2 YYNGEE. Between the trimmed V and J ends, which lost 3 bases and 6 bases, there was a span of 13 bases. The CDR3 is CASSGSDGVNIQYF. CDR3 DNA: TGTGCCAGCAGCGGCTCGGACGGAGTAAACATTCAGTACTTC.

The rearrangement links TRBV29-1 to TRBJ1-2, with unresolved D. Trimming left V 4 bases short and J 3 bases short, with 12 bases between. The length of the CDR3 is 13 residues. Germline lookup yields CDR1 SQVTM and CDR2 ANQGSEA. The CDR3 region is CSVGSGRDYGYTF. CDR3 coding DNA: TGCAGCGTTGGGTCGGGAAGGGACTATGGCTACACCTTC.

This chain links TRBV27 with TRBJ2-7, with D perhaps matching TRBD1 (6 bases). The CDR3 consists of 14 residues. The V end was cut by 1 base, the J end by 2 bases, with 9 bases between. Germline-derived CDR1 and CDR2 are MNHEY and SMNVEV (reference sequence). The CDR3 region has the DNA TGTGCCAGCAGTTTATTGGGGGCCCCCTACGAGCAGTACTTC. It yields the protein CASSLLGAPYEQYF.